These 29 T cell receptor beta chains were all obtained from the same sample, sequenced in a study of CD8+ T cells in alopecia areata. Stated treatment: oral pan-JAK inhibitor, 5-10 mg twice daily. Specimens obtained from alopecia areata patients comprised lesional scalp punch biopsies and peripheral blood. RNA extraction and reverse transcription yielded cDNA as sequencing template. Generated by immunoSEQ multiplex PCR, the TCRdb table keeps only in-frame clones and is missing some. Of roughly 4,300 clones listed, around 57% are singletons. The sequencing here drew on skin, taken at week 4, from a patient treated with tofacitinib. The receptor set was obtained from a human donor with alopecia areata.

The chain recombines TRBV9 with TRBJ1-1; possibly TRBD1 for D (5 bases). V was trimmed by 4 bases and J by 13 bases, leaving 26 bases between them. The CDR3 contains 15 residues. Germline V gene data show CDR1 as SGDLS and CDR2 as YYNGEE. CDR3 sequence (DNA): TGTGCCAGCAGCCCCAGGCCAGTATCCTCGAAGGGGCATTTCTTT. Its translation: CASSPRPVSSKGHFF.

This sequence joins TRBV7-9 and TRBJ2-7; 14 nucleotides agree with TRBD2. Germline V gene sequence: CDR1 SEHNR, CDR2 FQNEAQ (reference sequence). V shed 5 bases, J shed 4 bases, and the junction held 7 bases outside the gene matches. The CDR3 runs to 16 residues. CDR3 nucleotides: TGTGCCAGCAGCCCCTCGGGACTAGCGGGAGAATACGAGCAGTACTTC. This sequence encodes CASSPSGLAGEYEQYF.

This clone was picked up a small number of times. The chain combines TRBV23-1 with TRBJ2-5, with a tentative D call TRBD1 (6 bases). TRBV23-1 is known as an ORF, though its function is uncertain. CDR3 length equals 15 residues. V was trimmed by 0 bases and J by 2 bases, leaving 10 bases between them. CDR3 sequence reads: CASSQSAGQQETQYF. CDR3 DNA sequence: TGCGCCAGCAGTCAATCGGCTGGACAGCAAGAGACCCAGTACTTC.

Judged by abundance, this clone is large. V gene TRBV7-9 combines with J gene TRBJ2-3; the D gene is possibly TRBD2 (6 bases). CDR3 length: 14 amino acids. Deletions cut 0 bases from V and 6 bases from J, with 10 bases between. Germline assignment: CDR1 SEHNR and CDR2 FQNEAQ (reference sequence). The CDR3 region is CASSLASGLDTQYF. Written as DNA, the CDR3 is TGTGCCAGCAGCTTAGCCAGCGGGCTTGATACGCAGTATTTT.

This chain links TRBV5-1 with TRBJ1-1, with D perhaps matching TRBD1 (5 bases). Trimming shortened V by 3 bases and J by 6 bases, and 15 bases separated the two germline ends. Germline CDR1 SGHRS, CDR2 YFSETQ. The CDR3 loop spans 14 amino acids. DNA for the CDR3: TGCGCCAGCAGCTCAAGCGTGGGCAGGGCTGAAGCTTTCTTT. Residues: CASSSSVGRAEAFF.

This chain connects TRBV6-6 to TRBJ2-2, with 14 nucleotides matching TRBD2. This CDR3 spans 15 amino acids. The V segment lost 4 bases and the J segment 6 bases; nucleotides outside the gene matches: 1. CDR1 and CDR2 from the germline V gene are MNHNY and SVGAGI (reference sequence). CDR3 protein: CASSSGLAGAGELFF. The CDR3 DNA is TGTGCCAGCAGTTCGGGACTAGCGGGAGCCGGGGAGCTGTTTTTT.

The V call is TRBV13, the J call TRBJ2-3; D remains unclear. The CDR3 loop spans 15 amino acids. The germline V gene encodes CDR1 PRHDT and CDR2 FYEKMQ (reference sequence). The V end was cut by 4 bases, the J end by 2 bases, with 13 bases between. DNA for the CDR3: TGTGCCAGCAGCTCAGGACGCGGTCCCACAGATACGCAGTATTTT. Translating it yields CASSSGRGPTDTQYF.

This rearrangement joins TRBV6-6 to TRBJ2-7, with 9 bases aligning to TRBD2. Losses at the gene ends were 3 bases for V and 2 bases for J; bases not matched to a gene: 5. The CDR3 loop spans 15 amino acids. Germline CDR1 MNHNY, CDR2 SVGAGI (reference sequence). In DNA, the CDR3 is TGTGCCAGCAGTTATGAGGTAGCGGGGGCCTACGAGCAGTACTTC. It encodes CASSYEVAGAYEQYF.

The V call is TRBV6-5, the J call TRBJ2-7, with D perhaps TRBD1 or TRBD2 (5 bases each). V lost 2 bases to trimming and J lost 3 bases, with 17 bases between them. The length of the CDR3 is 16 residues. Per the germline V gene, CDR1 is MNHEY and CDR2 is SVGAGI. In nucleotides, the CDR3 is TGTGCCAGCAGTTACGGGGCATTGGGAGACTACTACGAGCAGTACTTC. Translating gives CASSYGALGDYYEQYF.

The V and J genes are TRBV5-6 and TRBJ1-4; TRBD1 agrees at 8 bases. Trimming took 4 bases from V and 11 from J; bases not matched to a gene: 10. The CDR3 contains 14 residues. CDR1 is SGHDT, CDR2 YYEEEE, per germline. The CDR3 here is CASSLQTGDGKLFF. Here the CDR3 DNA reads TGTGCCAGCAGCCTACAGACAGGGGACGGGAAACTGTTTTTT.

This clone was seen only a few times. The chain links TRBV30 to TRBJ2-1, with unresolved D. This CDR3 comprises 10 residues. The V end was cut by 5 bases, the J end by 7 bases, with 6 bases between. From germline, CDR1 is GTSNPN and CDR2 SVGIG (reference sequence). The CDR3 region has the DNA TGTGCCTGGGGCGTAAATGAGCAGTTCTTC. Protein: CAWGVNEQFF.

V gene TRBV4-1 combines with J gene TRBJ2-5; possible D gene TRBD2, 5 bases. Germline lookup yields CDR1 MGHRA and CDR2 YSYEKL. V lost 0 bases to trimming and J lost 1 base, with 12 bases between them. The CDR3 spans 16 residues. CDR3 DNA: TGCGCCAGCAGCCAAGAATGGGAGACCTTCCAAGAGACCCAGTACTTC. Its protein is CASSQEWETFQETQYF.

J is TRBJ2-5 and V is TRBV4-1; 9 bases fit TRBD2. Germline V gene sequence: CDR1 MGHRA, CDR2 YSYEKL. The length of the CDR3 is 16 residues. Trimming cost V 1 base and J 4 bases; bases outside gene matches: 7. This chain's CDR3 is CASSQGVAGVGETQYF. DNA for the CDR3: TGCGCCAGCAGCCAAGGTGTAGCGGGAGTGGGAGAGACCCAGTACTTC.

This clone has a handful of counts. The CDR3 region has the DNA TGTGCCAGCCGTCTCGACAGGGGACGCAATCAGCCCCAGCATTTT. Amino acid sequence: CASRLDRGRNQPQHF. The V and J genes are TRBV2 and TRBJ1-5, with 8 bases fitting TRBD1. V was clipped by 8 bases and J by 2 bases; unmatched bases: 8. The CDR3 extends over 15 amino acids. CDR1 and CDR2 from the germline V gene are SNHLY and FYNNEI.

The CDR3 region is CASSPPSGGITDTQYF. CDR3 coding DNA: TGTGCCAGCAGCCCGCCCAGCGGGGGGATCACAGATACGCAGTATTTT. The rearrangement uses TRBV7-9 and TRBJ2-3; TRBD2 agrees at 9 bases. V was pared by 5 bases and J by 2 bases, with 8 bases of the junction left unmatched. CDR1 and CDR2 from the germline V gene are SEHNR and FQNEAQ (reference sequence). The CDR3 has 16 amino acids.

The chain recombines TRBV5-1 with TRBJ2-7; D unclear. V was pared by 0 bases and J by 3 bases, with 4 bases between. The germline CDR1 and CDR2 sequences are SGHRS and YFSETQ. This CDR3 is built from 12 residues. CDR3 in DNA: TGCGCCAGCAGCTTGGGCGACTACGAGCAGTACTTC. Translated, it gives CASSLGDYEQYF. The whole variable domain, remainder taken from reference TRBV5-1 and TRBJ2-7, is KAGVTQTPRYLIKTRGQQVTLSCSPISGHRSVSWYQQTPGQGLQFLFEYFSETQRNKGNFPGRFSGRQFSNSRSEMNVSTLELGDSALYLCASSLGDYEQYFGPGTRLTVT.

The V and J genes are TRBV7-2 and TRBJ2-7; D may be TRBD1 (6 bases). The CDR3 is made up of 14 amino acids. Deletions cut 5 bases from V and 0 bases from J, with 11 bases between. Germline-derived CDR1 and CDR2 are SGHTA and FQGNSA. CDR3 amino acids: CASSPQGLSYEQYF. The CDR3 DNA is TGTGCCAGCAGCCCACAGGGCCTCTCCTACGAGCAGTACTTC.

This chain joins TRBV4-1 and TRBJ1-6, with 8 bases fitting TRBD1. The CDR3 covers 15 residues. After removal of 0 bases from V and 8 bases from J, the junction contained 3 bases not matched to a gene. Per germline, CDR1 MGHRA and CDR2 YSYEKL. DNA of the CDR3: TGCGCCAGCAGCCAAGAAGTGACAGGGGATTCACCCCTCCACTTT. Translation gives CASSQEVTGDSPLHF.

With regard to this clone: The junction departs from the called germline gene at one end, perhaps through a read error. The chain has TRBV19 and TRBJ2-7; 8 bases are a match to TRBD2. Germline CDR1 reads LNHDA; CDR2 reads SQIVND (reference sequence). The CDR3 sequence is 13 residues long. The chain's CDR3 is CASRIAGRYEQYF. The CDR3 region has the DNA TGTGCCAGTAGGATAGCGGGAAGATACGAGCAGTACTTC.

V gene TRBV4-1 combines with J gene TRBJ2-3, with 7 bases fitting TRBD2. This CDR3 contains 17 residues. From germline, CDR1 is MGHRA and CDR2 YSYEKL. J was trimmed by 0 bases and V by 0 bases; bases with no gene match: 6. The CDR3 region has the DNA TGCGCCAGCAGCCAAGATAGCCTAGCGGATAGCACAGATACGCAGTATTTT. Its protein product is CASSQDSLADSTDTQYF.

The chain has TRBV5-6 and TRBJ2-1; D gene uncertain. Between the trimmed V and J ends, which lost 4 bases and 7 bases, there was a span of 12 bases. Per germline, CDR1 SGHDT and CDR2 YYEEEE. This CDR3 spans 13 amino acids. This CDR3 reads CASSTGRWNEQFF. In DNA form, the CDR3 reads TGTGCCAGCAGCACTGGACGTTGGAATGAGCAGTTCTTC.

The chain couples TRBV29-1 to TRBJ1-5; D is ambiguous. Per germline, CDR1 SQVTM and CDR2 ANQGSEA. The V gene lost 3 bases and the J gene lost 5 bases, with 11 bases spanning the gap. CDR3 length: 13 amino acids. This chain's CDR3 is CSVDLGSDQPQHF. In DNA form, the CDR3 reads TGCAGCGTTGACTTAGGGAGTGATCAGCCCCAGCATTTT.

The chain is built from TRBV27 and TRBJ2-1; TRBD1 matches at 8 bases. The V and J ends lost 7 bases and 13 bases, in that order; junction bases with no gene match: 6. This CDR3 spans 11 amino acids. CDR1 MNHEY and CDR2 SMNVEV come from the germline V gene (reference sequence). CDR3 bases: TGTGCCAGCACCGGGACAGGCGAACAGTTCTTC. Amino acids: CASTGTGEQFF.

The gene calls are TRBV5-4 and TRBJ2-7; either TRBD1 or TRBD2 may supply D (5 bases each). The CDR3 runs 13 residues. The germline V and J ends were trimmed by 8 bases and 3 bases, with 15 bases remaining between them. Germline loops: CDR1 SGHNT, CDR2 YYREEE (reference sequence). CDR3 nucleotide sequence: TGTGCCAGTTTTAGGGACGGAGACTACGAGCAGTACTTC. This translates into CASFRDGDYEQYF.

This clone has only one observation. The chain employs TRBV7-2 and TRBJ2-3; D not resolved. V gave up 2 bases and J gave up 0 bases, with 12 bases separating them. The CDR3 sequence is 16 residues long. Per germline, CDR1 SGHTA and CDR2 FQGNSA. The CDR3 protein is CASSLIPSRSTDTQYF. The CDR3 DNA sequence: TGTGCCAGCAGCTTAATCCCCAGCCGTAGCACAGATACGCAGTATTTT.

The chain combines TRBV23-1 with TRBJ2-7; a possible D gene is TRBD1 (5 bases). TRBV23-1 qualifies as an ORF whose function is uncertain. The CDR3 sequence is 14 residues long. Between the trimmed V and J ends, which lost 4 bases and 3 bases, there was a span of 13 bases. Here the CDR3 reads CASSRRGPGYEQYF. The DNA of the CDR3 is TGCGCCAGCAGTCGTAGGGGCCCGGGCTACGAGCAGTACTTC.

This clone has only a few counts. This chain connects TRBV19 to TRBJ2-1, with D perhaps TRBD1 or TRBD2 (6 bases each). This CDR3 has 15 amino acids. Trimming shortened V by 6 bases and J by 4 bases, and 16 bases separated the two germline ends. CDR1 is LNHDA and CDR2 is SQIVND in the germline V gene (reference sequence). The CDR3 DNA reads TGTGCCAGTAGAATCGGAGGAGGGGGATACAATGAGCAGTTCTTC. Translation gives CASRIGGGGYNEQFF.

This clone is deemed large. The V gene is TRBV18, the J gene TRBJ2-7; D gene uncertain. The CDR3 contains 16 residues. The V gene's germline CDR1 is KGHSH and CDR2 LQKENI. V was shortened by 3 bases and J by 3 bases, with 18 bases between the two germline ends. The CDR3 protein is CASSPFWSVKGYEQYF. CDR3 DNA sequence: TGTGCCAGCTCACCTTTCTGGAGCGTTAAGGGCTACGAGCAGTACTTC.

This clone was found a few times. The V call is TRBV19, the J call TRBJ2-7; D might be TRBD1 or TRBD2, each matching 6 bases. This CDR3 comprises 14 residues. The germline V gene has CDR1 LNHDA and CDR2 SQIVND (reference sequence). Trimming pared 7 bases from V and 10 bases from J, leaving 23 bases between. CDR3 amino acids: CASTPEGGRTGQYF. CDR3 coding DNA: TGTGCCAGTACCCCAGAGGGGGGACGGACGGGACAGTACTTC.